Listed here are 27 T cell receptor beta chains from one sample, sequenced in a study of cytomegalovirus exposure and HLA in healthy donors. The PCR was carried out with 60 Vbeta primers and 13 Jbeta primers. Method: immunoSEQ multiplex PCR; TCRdb's copy keeps in-frame clones and lacks some. The sample yields roughly 180,000 clones, roughly 10% seen once. The sample comprised PBMCs. These receptor sequences come from a woman aged 25 to 39 in good health and CMV-seropositive.

The chain is built from TRBV6-5 and TRBJ2-1, with D hard to call. CDR3 length equals 14 residues. The V gene lost 4 bases and the J gene lost 3 bases, with 10 bases spanning the gap. Germline loops: CDR1 MNHEY, CDR2 SVGAGI. CDR3 sequence reads: CASSLGTVYNEQFF. DNA of the CDR3: TGTGCCAGCAGTTTGGGCACAGTCTACAATGAGCAGTTCTTC.

The sample holds a few counts of this clone. The V gene is TRBV6-1, the J gene TRBJ1-2; D unclear. The CDR3 has 15 residues. With 2 bases removed from V and 0 bases from J, the gap between germline ends came to 10 bases. CDR1 and CDR2 from the germline V gene are MNHNS and SASEGT. As DNA, the CDR3 is TGTGCCAGCAGTGAATATACCGCAGCTAACTATGGCTACACCTTC. Protein product: CASSEYTAANYGYTF.

The chain carries TRBV5-4 and TRBJ2-7, with 8 bases that match TRBD1. Germline assignment: CDR1 SGHNT and CDR2 YYREEE (reference sequence). V dropped 4 bases and J dropped 0; count of bases not matched to a gene: 9. The CDR3 totals 16 residues. The CDR3 DNA follows: TGTGCCAGCAGCCTCCCCACCGGGACAGGCTCCTACGAGCAGTACTTC. It encodes CASSLPTGTGSYEQYF. Full variable domain (rest looked up from reference TRBV5-4 and TRBJ2-7): ETGVTQSPTHLIKTRGQQVTLRCSSQSGHNTVSWYQQALGQGPQFIFQYYREEENGRGNFPPRFSGLQFPNYSSELNVNALELDDSALYLCASSLPTGTGSYEQYFGPGTRLTVT.

The rearrangement uses TRBV7-9 and TRBJ1-4, with 7 bases identical to TRBD1. CDR3 length: 15 amino acids. Germline V gene lookup returns CDR1 SEHNR and CDR2 FQNEAQ (reference sequence). V trimming: 5 bases; J trimming: 7 bases; junction bases outside the gene matches: 10. CDR3 protein: CASSILQGKVEKLFF. CDR3 coding DNA: TGTGCCAGCAGCATACTACAGGGGAAGGTTGAAAAACTGTTTTTT.

This CDR3 is CASRRGSGNTIYF. CDR3 nucleotide sequence: TGTGCCAGTCGACGGGGCTCTGGAAACACCATATATTTT. The chain links TRBV9 to TRBJ1-3; D is undetermined. Trimming cost V 8 bases and J 0 bases, with 9 bases left between them. Germline assignment: CDR1 SGDLS and CDR2 YYNGEE. This CDR3 spans 13 amino acids.

For the CDR3, the DNA is TGTGCCAGCAGCTTAGCGAAGGCAGCAGGGAGGGGGTGGAGTGGCTACACCTTC. Translated, it gives CASSLAKAAGRGWSGYTF. This chain joins TRBV7-8 and TRBJ1-2; maybe TRBD1 (6 bases). Germline lookup yields CDR1 SGHVS and CDR2 FQNEAQ. CDR3 size: 18 residues. Trimming cost V 0 bases and J 7 bases, with 24 bases left between them.

The genes are TRBV5-1 and TRBJ2-5; no clear D. The germline gives CDR1 SGHRS, CDR2 YFSETQ. This CDR3 region has 11 residues. Trimming removed 7 bases at V and 2 bases at J, with 6 bases between. CDR3 loop: CASAWQETQYF. In nucleotides, the CDR3 is TGCGCCAGCGCGTGGCAAGAGACCCAGTACTTC.

The chain recombines TRBV29-1 with TRBJ1-2, with TRBD1 matching over 10 bases. This CDR3 region has 12 residues. Trimming removed 6 bases from V and 9 bases from J; junction bases left unmatched: 7. CDR1 is SQVTM, CDR2 ANQGSEA, per germline. This CDR3 is CSVVDRGNRYTF. The CDR3 DNA reads as TGCAGCGTCGTGGACAGGGGGAATCGCTACACCTTC.

This clone was detected a few times. J is TRBJ2-5 and V is TRBV11-2, with a tentative D call TRBD2 (6 bases). The germline V gene has CDR1 SGHAT and CDR2 FQNNGV. This CDR3 contains 16 residues. Trimming cost V 0 bases and J 1 base, with 12 bases left between them. The CDR3 coding sequence is TGTGCCAGCAGCTTAGATCATGGTAGCGGCCAAGAGACCCAGTACTTC. Its protein is CASSLDHGSGQETQYF.

The chain links TRBV5-1 to TRBJ1-1; a possible D gene is TRBD1 (6 bases). V shed 2 bases and J shed 1 base, with 6 bases lying between them. The CDR3 sequence is 13 residues long. Germline CDR1 and CDR2: SGHRS and YFSETQ. CDR3 sequence (DNA): TGCGCCAGCAGCTTCAGGGGGAACACTGAAGCTTTCTTT. Protein: CASSFRGNTEAFF.

This clone was seen more than once but under ten times. V usage is TRBV5-1 and J usage is TRBJ1-5; 8 nucleotides agree with TRBD1. The V segment lost 4 bases and the J segment 5 bases; nucleotides outside the gene matches: 5. This CDR3 spans 14 amino acids. Germline V lookup: CDR1 SGHRS, CDR2 YFSETQ. The CDR3 here is CASSPRGLYQPQHF. The CDR3 DNA reads TGCGCCAGCAGCCCCAGGGGGCTCTATCAGCCCCAGCATTTT.

The genes are TRBV6-1 and TRBJ1-1, with TRBD1 matching over 10 bases. CDR1 MNHNS and CDR2 SASEGT come from the germline V gene. There are 12 residues in the CDR3. V was pared by 7 bases and J by 7 bases, with 3 bases of the junction left unmatched. CDR3 nucleotide sequence: TGTGCCAGCATCCGGGACAGGGGTGAAGCTTTCTTT. Amino acid sequence: CASIRDRGEAFF.

V gene TRBV29-1 combines with J gene TRBJ1-1, with 8 bases aligning to TRBD1. The CDR3 consists of 13 residues. V was pared by 5 bases and J by 4 bases, with 6 bases of the junction left unmatched. CDR1 SQVTM and CDR2 ANQGSEA come from the germline V gene. CDR3 DNA: TGCAGCGTTCGGACAGGGCCGATCACTGAAGCTTTCTTT. Translating it yields CSVRTGPITEAFF.

The DNA for the CDR3 is TGTGCCAGCAGTTATACCGCAGACGGTGGGGGGTACGAGCAGTACTTC. Encoded protein: CASSYTADGGGYEQYF. This chain connects TRBV6-5 to TRBJ2-7, with D maybe TRBD2 (6 bases). With 3 bases removed from V and 4 bases from J, the gap between germline ends came to 19 bases. There are 16 residues in the CDR3. Germline V gene sequence: CDR1 MNHEY, CDR2 SVGAGI.

The J gene is TRBJ2-1, the V gene TRBV10-3; 13 positions match TRBD2. The V gene's germline CDR1 is ENHRY and CDR2 SYGVKD. With 0 bases clipped from V and 8 bases from J, the junction kept 4 bases outside the gene matches. This CDR3 is built from 16 residues. The CDR3 is CAISESTSGRADEQFF. The CDR3 DNA reads TGTGCCATCAGTGAGTCTACTAGCGGGAGGGCCGATGAGCAGTTCTTC.

This clone was found a few times. CDR3 sequence reads: CASGAGTSGVNEQFF. The CDR3 DNA sequence: TGTGCCAGCGGGGCCGGGACTAGCGGGGTCAATGAGCAGTTCTTC. The rearrangement uses TRBV2 and TRBJ2-1, with 13 bases fitting TRBD2. CDR3 length: 15 residues. CDR1 and CDR2 (germline): SNHLY, FYNNEI. Trimming cost V 8 bases and J 6 bases; bases outside gene matches: 7.

V gene TRBV6-1 combines with J gene TRBJ2-1; 11 nucleotides agree with TRBD2. CDR1 is MNHNS, CDR2 SASEGT, per germline. The CDR3 is made up of 17 amino acids. V dropped 0 bases and J dropped 5; count of bases not matched to a gene: 6. The CDR3: CASSEALAGVKDNEQFF. CDR3 bases: TGTGCCAGCAGTGAAGCACTAGCGGGAGTTAAGGACAATGAGCAGTTCTTC.

The chain combines TRBV5-1 with TRBJ2-5, with D perhaps TRBD1 (6 bases). V lost 7 bases, J lost 5 bases, and 12 bases lay in between. Germline CDR1 reads SGHRS; CDR2 reads YFSETQ. The CDR3 sequence is 12 residues long. As DNA, the CDR3 is TGCGCCAGCGCCAAGGGGGTGGAGACCCAGTACTTC. Protein product: CASAKGVETQYF.

This chain connects TRBV7-9 to TRBJ2-7; D not resolved. From germline, CDR1 is SEHNR and CDR2 FQNEAQ (reference sequence). The CDR3 covers 14 residues. V was shortened by 0 bases and J by 3 bases, with 9 bases between the two germline ends. Written as DNA, the CDR3 is TGTGCCAGCAGCTTAGCAACAAGATTCTACGAGCAGTACTTC. It specifies CASSLATRFYEQYF.

The chain links TRBV4-1 to TRBJ1-5; D gene ambiguous. This CDR3 contains 13 residues. Trimming removed 4 bases from V and 2 bases from J, with 6 bases in between. CDR1 is MGHRA and CDR2 is YSYEKL in the germline V gene. CDR3 nucleotide sequence: TGCGCCAGCAGCCTTCGAGGCAATCAGCCCCAGCATTTT. Amino acids: CASSLRGNQPQHF.

The rearrangement links TRBV7-9 to TRBJ1-2; D perhaps matches TRBD1 (6 bases). Germline loops: CDR1 SEHNR, CDR2 FQNEAQ (reference sequence). The CDR3 sequence is 15 residues long. Trimming pared 2 bases from V and 8 bases from J, leaving 18 bases between. The chain's CDR3 is CASSLTGSALEGYTF. CDR3 DNA: TGTGCCAGCAGCTTAACAGGGAGCGCTCTGGAGGGCTACACCTTC.

This clone occurred many times. V and J are TRBV6-5 and TRBJ1-1; D unclear. Germline V gene sequence: CDR1 MNHEY, CDR2 SVGAGI. The length of the CDR3 is 14 residues. The ends were cut back, 5 bases at V and 0 bases at J, with 10 bases in the middle. CDR3 region: CASSRHPLNTEAFF. CDR3 DNA sequence: TGTGCCAGCAGTCGACACCCCTTGAACACTGAAGCTTTCTTT.

The CDR3 bases are TGTGCCAGCAGTTACAGGGGCTCCACCTACGAGCAGTACTTC. It yields the protein CASSYRGSTYEQYF. This chain connects TRBV2 to TRBJ2-7; 7 bases align to TRBD1. The V gene end was trimmed by 5 bases and the J gene end by 2 bases; junction bases not matched to a gene: 6. This CDR3 has 14 amino acids. Germline CDR1 and CDR2: SNHLY and FYNNEI.

This clone was observed a few times. The V call is TRBV6-1, the J call TRBJ2-6, with D possibly matching TRBD1 (5 bases). V was pared by 6 bases and J by 3 bases, with 9 bases between. Germline V lookup: CDR1 MNHNS, CDR2 SASEGT. CDR3 length: 14 amino acids. In DNA, the CDR3 is TGTGCCAGCAGGAAGGGGAATGGGGCCAACGTCCTGACTTTC. It codes for CASRKGNGANVLTF.

The chain joins TRBV2 to TRBJ1-4, with no clear D. The CDR3 spans 14 residues. The V end was cut by 1 base, the J end by 8 bases, with 11 bases between. Germline-derived CDR1 and CDR2 are SNHLY and FYNNEI. The CDR3 DNA reads TGTGCCAGCAGTGAAGGCGGGGATCGGGAAAAACTGTTTTTT. Protein product: CASSEGGDREKLFF.

In this sample, this clone turned up a few times. This chain links TRBV7-6 with TRBJ2-7; 9 bases match TRBD1. J lost 5 bases, V lost 5 bases, and 7 bases had no gene match. The germline gives CDR1 SGHVS, CDR2 FNYEAQ. This CDR3 has 14 residues. In DNA, the CDR3 is TGTGCCAGCAGCAACAGGGGACAGGGCCACGAGCAGTACTTC. It encodes CASSNRGQGHEQYF.

This clone was seen many times. The rearrangement links TRBV10-1 to TRBJ1-2; TRBD1 matches 10 bases. V dropped 4 bases and J dropped 4; count of bases not matched to a gene: 9. Germline lookup yields CDR1 WNHNN and CDR2 SYGVQD (reference sequence). The CDR3 loop spans 16 amino acids. Here the CDR3 reads CASSGTPGQGIYGYTF. The CDR3 DNA sequence: TGCGCCAGCAGTGGGACTCCGGGACAGGGGATCTATGGCTACACCTTC.